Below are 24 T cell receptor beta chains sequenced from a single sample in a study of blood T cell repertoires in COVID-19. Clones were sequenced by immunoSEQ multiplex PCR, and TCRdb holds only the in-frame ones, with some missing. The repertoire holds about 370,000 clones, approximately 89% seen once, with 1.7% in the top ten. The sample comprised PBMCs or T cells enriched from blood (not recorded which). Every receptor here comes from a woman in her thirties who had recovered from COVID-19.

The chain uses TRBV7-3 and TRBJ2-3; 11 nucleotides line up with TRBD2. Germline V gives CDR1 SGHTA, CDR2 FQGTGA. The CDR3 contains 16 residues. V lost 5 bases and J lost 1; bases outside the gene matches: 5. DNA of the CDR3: TGTGCCAGCAGCCTCGGACTAGCGGGCCGCACAGATACGCAGTATTTT. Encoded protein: CASSLGLAGRTDTQYF.

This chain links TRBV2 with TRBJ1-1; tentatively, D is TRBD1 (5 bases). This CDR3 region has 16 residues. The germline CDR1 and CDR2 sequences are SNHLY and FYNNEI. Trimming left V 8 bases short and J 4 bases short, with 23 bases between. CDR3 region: CASLKPGGEPSTEAFF. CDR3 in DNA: TGTGCCAGCCTCAAGCCCGGGGGAGAACCGTCCACTGAAGCTTTCTTT. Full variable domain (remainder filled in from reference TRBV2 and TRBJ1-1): EPEVTQTPSHQVTQMGQEVILRCVPISNHLYFYWYRQILGQKVEFLVSFYNNEISEKSEIFDDQFSVERPDGSNFTLKIRSTKLEDSAMYFCASLKPGGEPSTEAFFGQGTRLTVV.

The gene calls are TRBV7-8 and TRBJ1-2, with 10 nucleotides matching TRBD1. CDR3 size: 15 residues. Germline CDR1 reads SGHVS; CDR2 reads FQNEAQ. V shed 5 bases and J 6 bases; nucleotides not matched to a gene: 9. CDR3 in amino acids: CASSARQGARDGYTF. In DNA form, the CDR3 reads TGTGCCAGCAGCGCACGACAGGGGGCGCGGGATGGCTACACCTTC.

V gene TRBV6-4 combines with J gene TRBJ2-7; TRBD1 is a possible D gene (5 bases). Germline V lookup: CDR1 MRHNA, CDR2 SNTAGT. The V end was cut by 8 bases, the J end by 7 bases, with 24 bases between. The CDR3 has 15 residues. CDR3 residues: CASPVRRQSSGEQYF. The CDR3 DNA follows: TGTGCCAGCCCCGTCCGGAGACAGTCTTCTGGGGAGCAGTACTTC.

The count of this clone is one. This CDR3 is CASSLGQGVGETQYF. In nucleotides, the CDR3 is TGTGCCAGCAGCTTAGGACAAGGGGTAGGGGAGACCCAGTACTTC. The V call is TRBV7-2, the J call TRBJ2-5; the D gene is possibly TRBD1 (5 bases). Per germline, CDR1 SGHTA and CDR2 FQGNSA. V lost 1 base to trimming and J lost 5 bases, with 14 bases between them. The CDR3 covers 15 residues. Using reference TRBV7-2 and TRBJ2-5 for the parts outside the CDR3, the full variable domain is GAGVSQSPSNKVTEKGKDVELRCDPISGHTALYWYRQSLGQGLEFLIYFQGNSAPDKSGLPSDRFSAERTGGSVSTLTIQRTQQEDSAVYLCASSLGQGVGETQYFGPGTRLLVL.

CDR3: CASSFRASGGYNEQFF. The CDR3 DNA reads TGTGCCAGCAGCTTTAGAGCTAGCGGGGGGTACAATGAGCAGTTCTTC. The chain has TRBV5-6 and TRBJ2-1; 11 bases line up with TRBD2. Germline lookup yields CDR1 SGHDT and CDR2 YYEEEE. The CDR3 loop spans 16 amino acids. With V trimmed by 2 bases and J by 4 bases, 5 bases remained unmatched.

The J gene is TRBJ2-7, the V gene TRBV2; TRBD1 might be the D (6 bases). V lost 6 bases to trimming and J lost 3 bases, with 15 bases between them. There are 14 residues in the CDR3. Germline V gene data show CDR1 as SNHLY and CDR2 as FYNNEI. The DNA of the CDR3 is TGTGCCAGCAGGCGCACGGCAGGGGACTACGAGCAGTACTTC. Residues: CASRRTAGDYEQYF.

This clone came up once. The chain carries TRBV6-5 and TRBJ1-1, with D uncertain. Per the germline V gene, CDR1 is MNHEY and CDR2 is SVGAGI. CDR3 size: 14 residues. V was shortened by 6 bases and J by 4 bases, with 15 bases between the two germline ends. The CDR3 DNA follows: TGTGCCAGCAGCCTAGCGGCAAGCGGCACTGAAGCTTTCTTT. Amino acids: CASSLAASGTEAFF.

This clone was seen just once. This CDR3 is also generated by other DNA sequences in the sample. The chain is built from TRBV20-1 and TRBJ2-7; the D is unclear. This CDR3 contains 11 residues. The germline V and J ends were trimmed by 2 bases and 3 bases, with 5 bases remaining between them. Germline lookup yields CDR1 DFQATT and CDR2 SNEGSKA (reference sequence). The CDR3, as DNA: TGCAGTGCTAGAACGGGCTACGAGCAGTACTTC. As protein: CSARTGYEQYF.

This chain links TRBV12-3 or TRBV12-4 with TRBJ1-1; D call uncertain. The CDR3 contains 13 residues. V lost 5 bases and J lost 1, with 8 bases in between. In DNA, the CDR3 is TGTGCCAGCAGTGTTTACAGGAACACTGAAGCTTTCTTT. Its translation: CASSVYRNTEAFF.

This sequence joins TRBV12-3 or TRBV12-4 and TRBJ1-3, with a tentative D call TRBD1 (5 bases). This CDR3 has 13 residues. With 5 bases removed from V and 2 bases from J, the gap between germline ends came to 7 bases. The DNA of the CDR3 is TGTGCCAGCAGTCTCAGGGCTGGAAACACCATATATTTT. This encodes CASSLRAGNTIYF.

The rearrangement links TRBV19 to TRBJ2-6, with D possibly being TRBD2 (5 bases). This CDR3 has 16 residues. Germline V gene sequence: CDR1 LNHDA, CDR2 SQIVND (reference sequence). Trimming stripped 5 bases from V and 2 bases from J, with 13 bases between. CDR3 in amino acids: CASSLFRRTGANVLTF. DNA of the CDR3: TGTGCCAGTAGTCTGTTCAGGAGGACTGGGGCCAACGTCCTGACTTTC.

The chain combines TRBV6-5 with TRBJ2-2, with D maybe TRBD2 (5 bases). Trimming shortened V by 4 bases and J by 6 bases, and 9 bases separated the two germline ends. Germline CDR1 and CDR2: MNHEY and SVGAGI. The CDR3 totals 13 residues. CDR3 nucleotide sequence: TGTGCCAGCAGTTTGGGAGAATCCGGGGAGCTGTTTTTT. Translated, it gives CASSLGESGELFF.

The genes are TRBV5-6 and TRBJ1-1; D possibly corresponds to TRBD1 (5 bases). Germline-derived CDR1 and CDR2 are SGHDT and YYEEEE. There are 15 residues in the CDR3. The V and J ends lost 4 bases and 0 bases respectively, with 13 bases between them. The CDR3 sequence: CASSPGLRMNTEAFF. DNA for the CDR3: TGTGCCAGCAGCCCGGGACTTAGAATGAACACTGAAGCTTTCTTT.

The CDR3 sequence is CASSPLAGGFYEQFF. In DNA form, the CDR3 reads TGTGCCAGCAGCCCACTAGCGGGAGGGTTCTATGAGCAGTTCTTC. This chain joins TRBV4-2 and TRBJ2-1, with 13 bases fitting TRBD2. Germline CDR1 reads LGHNA; CDR2 reads YNFKEQ. The CDR3 is made up of 15 amino acids. V lost 4 bases and J lost 8; bases outside the gene matches: 5.

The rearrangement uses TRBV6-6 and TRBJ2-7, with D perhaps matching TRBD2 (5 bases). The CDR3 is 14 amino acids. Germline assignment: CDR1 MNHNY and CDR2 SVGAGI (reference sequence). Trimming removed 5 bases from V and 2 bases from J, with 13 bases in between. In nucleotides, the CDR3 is TGTGCCAGCAGTGATCGGAGGCCGACCTACGAGCAGTACTTC. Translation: CASSDRRPTYEQYF.

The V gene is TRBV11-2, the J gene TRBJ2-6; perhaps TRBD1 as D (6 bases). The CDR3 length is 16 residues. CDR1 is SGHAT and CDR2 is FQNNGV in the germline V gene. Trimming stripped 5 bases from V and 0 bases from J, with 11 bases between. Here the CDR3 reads CASSQGLYSGANVLTF. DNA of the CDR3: TGTGCCAGCAGCCAGGGGCTGTACTCTGGGGCCAACGTCCTGACTTTC.

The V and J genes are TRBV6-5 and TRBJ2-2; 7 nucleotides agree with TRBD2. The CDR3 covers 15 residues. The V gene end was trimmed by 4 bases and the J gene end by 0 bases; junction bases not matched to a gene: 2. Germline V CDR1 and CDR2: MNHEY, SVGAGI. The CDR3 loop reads CASSFLAANTGELFF. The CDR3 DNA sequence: TGTGCCAGCAGTTTCCTAGCGGCGAACACCGGGGAGCTGTTTTTT.

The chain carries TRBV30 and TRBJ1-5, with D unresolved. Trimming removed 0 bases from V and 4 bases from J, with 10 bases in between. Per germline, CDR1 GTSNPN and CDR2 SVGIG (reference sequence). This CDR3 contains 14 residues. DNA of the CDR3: TGTGCCTGGAGTGTACCGGTCAGGAATCAGCCCCAGCATTTT. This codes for CAWSVPVRNQPQHF.

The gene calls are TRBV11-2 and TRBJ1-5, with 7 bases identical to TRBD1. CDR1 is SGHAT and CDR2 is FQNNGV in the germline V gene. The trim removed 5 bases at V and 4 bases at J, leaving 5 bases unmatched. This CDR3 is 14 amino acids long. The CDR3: CASSDDRVNQPQHF. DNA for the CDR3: TGTGCCAGCAGCGACGACAGGGTAAATCAGCCCCAGCATTTT.

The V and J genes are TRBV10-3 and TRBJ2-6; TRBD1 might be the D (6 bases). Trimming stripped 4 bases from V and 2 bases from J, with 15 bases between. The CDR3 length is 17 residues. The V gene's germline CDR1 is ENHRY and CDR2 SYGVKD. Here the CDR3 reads CAISVRPPGAGANVLTF. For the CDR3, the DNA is TGTGCCATCAGTGTTAGACCCCCAGGGGCTGGGGCCAACGTCCTGACTTTC.

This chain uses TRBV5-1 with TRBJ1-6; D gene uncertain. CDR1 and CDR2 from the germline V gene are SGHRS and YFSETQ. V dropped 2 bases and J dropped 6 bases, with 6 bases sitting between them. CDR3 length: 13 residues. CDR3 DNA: TGCGCCAGCAGCTTAGAGGCTAATTCACCCCTCCACTTT. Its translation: CASSLEANSPLHF.

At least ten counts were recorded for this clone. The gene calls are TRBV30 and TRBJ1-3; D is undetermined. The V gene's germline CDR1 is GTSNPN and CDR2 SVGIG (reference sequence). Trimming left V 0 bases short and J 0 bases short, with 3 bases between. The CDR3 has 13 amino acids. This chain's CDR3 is CAWSVGSGNTIYF. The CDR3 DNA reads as TGTGCCTGGAGTGTCGGCTCTGGAAACACCATATATTTT. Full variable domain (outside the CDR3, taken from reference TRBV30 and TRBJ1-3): SQTIHQWPATLVQPVGSPLSLECTVEGTSNPNLYWYRQAAGRGLQLLFYSVGIGQISSEVPQNLSASRPQDRQFILSSKKLLLSDSGFYLCAWSVGSGNTIYFGEGSWLTVV.

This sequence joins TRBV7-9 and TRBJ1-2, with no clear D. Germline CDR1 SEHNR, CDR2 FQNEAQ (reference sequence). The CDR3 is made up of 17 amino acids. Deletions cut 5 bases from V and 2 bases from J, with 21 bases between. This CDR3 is CASSIERKHGKNYGYTF. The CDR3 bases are TGTGCCAGCAGCATAGAGCGCAAGCACGGGAAGAACTATGGCTACACCTTC.